This T cell receptor beta chain was found in a study of identifying expanded T cells in peripheral blood. Data came from immunoSEQ multiplex PCR; TCRdb stores just in-frame clones and leaves some out. The sample consists of 50,000 or so clones, 89% of them appearing once. Whole-study findings and limits: Variance in clone template counts between approximately 2-week samples significantly increased with total template count across all healthy donors.

As concerns this clone: The antigen is undetermined.

Healthy donors had no documented immune events, such as infections, while sampled. The CDR3 has 14 amino acids. Losses at the gene ends were 6 bases for V and 8 bases for J; bases not matched to a gene: 8. Per germline, CDR1 KGHSH and CDR2 LQKENI. The TCR was taken from a person between 18 and 75 years old in good health. The chain combines TRBV18 with TRBJ1-5; 9 bases are shared with TRBD1. Sequenced: blood. CDR3 in amino acids: CASSETGGLEPQHF. The CDR3 nucleotides read TGTGCCAGCTCGGAGACAGGGGGATTAGAGCCCCAGCATTTT.